This T cell receptor (beta chain) originates from a study of cytomegalovirus exposure and HLA in healthy donors (dated by TCRdb to about 2017). As for the study more broadly: According to an earlier analysis of several hundred of the donors, about 190 million T cells yielded 90 million to 130 million unique TCR beta sequences and about 280 Gb of sequence data. Approximately 300 gigabases of sequencing data and about 92 million unique TCR sequences made up an early release that covered under 750 HLA-typed donors. Of the 300 to 450 genotyped donors, over 70% fell in the genetic ancestry cluster associated with self-reported Caucasian donors. The study aimed to test whether signatures of past pathogen exposure could be identified by cataloging public T cell receptors. The study used immunosequencing to profile the T cell repertoires of several hundred subjects and linked those repertoires to cytomegalovirus serostatus. A separate validation cohort of 100 to 150 different subjects was used in addition to the roughly 700-subject first cohort. To predict cytomegalovirus infection status, the study combined high-throughput TCR immunosequencing, statistical association of individual TCRs with disease status, and machine learning. In a later analysis, previously published TCR beta repertoires from 670 or so donors were re-analyzed and high-resolution HLA genotyping was added so that TCR occurrence patterns could be studied. Rather than drawing on any new phenotypic data, the later analysis identified candidate immune exposures from TCR beta sequences and the way those sequences occurred across donors. In an earlier analysis of about 590 of the donors, high-throughput TCR beta sequencing was used to judge whether each TCR beta V gene segment behaved as functional or pseudogenic. Donor age, sex, ethnicity and CMV serostatus were compiled together with the repertoire data. A later genetic analysis took genome-wide SNP genotypes for about 65% of the 666 donors and used that subset as a discovery cohort. All discovery cohort repertoires had been generated on a single sequencing platform. HLA typing included class I and class II loci at four-digit resolution. Typing coverage varied by locus: roughly 629-640 donors for A, B, C, DRB1 and DQB1; under 550 for DQA1; more than 600 for DPA1; about 450 for DPB1. Four to six DR-DQ haplotypes were handled as single units for association and clustering, since linkage in the cohort was strong. Across 398 genotyped donors of the cohort, an average of roughly 250,000 unique TCR beta nucleotide sequences per donor were sequenced, and roughly 18% of those sequences were non-productive.

Libraries were prepared through the immunoSEQ multiplex PCR assay. For the multiplex PCR, a mixture combining 60 forward primers for TCR Vbeta segments and 13 reverse primers for TCR Jbeta segments was used. A multiplex PCR assay on genomic DNA amplified the CDR3 region of rearranged TCR beta genes. The Illumina HiSeq System was used to sequence the amplified TCR beta libraries as 87-base-pair reads. The source study handled its data this way. Across the 666 repertoires, a later analysis counted around 80 million unique TCR beta chains, around 11 million of which were shared by at least two donors. To remove PCR and sequencing errors, raw reads were error-corrected and collapsed into unique sequences using a nearest-neighbor algorithm that merged closely related sequences. Alignment of CDR3 sequences to IMGT reference sequences was used to assign V, D and J gene segments. For a sequence to be retained, at least a six-nucleotide match to both a V gene segment and a J gene segment was required. A rearrangement counted as productive if the CDR3 had no stop codons and remained in frame with V and J, and every other rearrangement counted as non-productive. CDR3 was defined by IMGT convention, running from the second conserved V-encoded cysteine to the conserved J-encoded phenylalanine. Sequences without an unambiguous match to a single V gene segment were excluded from the earlier analysis of over 500 of the donors. An earlier analysis of 550 to 650 of the donors classified V segments as functional when productive rearrangements were above 56.7% and as segregating when the standard deviation between donors was above 5%. A statistical classification framework was built to diagnose cytomegalovirus status from the catalog of TCR beta chain sequences. A later analysis assigned V and J genes by comparing TCR nucleotide sequences with IMGT/GENE-DB human TR gene sequences. A later analysis assigned CDR3 sequences and most-parsimonious VDJ recombination scenarios with the TCRdist pipeline. In a later analysis, each TCR beta chain was defined by its CDR3 amino acid sequence together with its V-gene family, and reads without a unique V-gene family were excluded. To address suspected cross-contamination and a sequencing artifact, a later analysis removed around 600 highly shared, low-generation-probability nucleotide sequences. In a later analysis, a clonal expansion index was calculated for each public chain from normalized within-repertoire ranks of inferred template counts. Generation probabilities in a later analysis came from a VDJ recombination model fitted to out-of-frame rearrangements, and those results were checked against IGoR. In a later analysis, hypergeometric tests were used to score TCR-TCR, TCR-HLA and TCR-CMV co-occurrence, with a repertoire-size bias correction applied to TCR pairs. False discovery rates were estimated in a later analysis by permuting HLA or CMV assignments 20 times. A later analysis grouped co-occurring TCRs with DBSCAN, adding TCRdist sequence similarity when clustering within HLA-allele-positive subsets. Co-occurrence clustering excluded repertoires with fewer than 30,000 or more than 120,000 public chains, plus five with anomalous nucleotide sharing. TCRdb limited this immuneACCESS table to in-frame rearrangements with V and J called. A share of clones is missing; checked studies link under half to unresolved V genes, and the rest is unexplained. Clone size and the V and J calls come from that table; the DNA yielded D and trimming. For this sample the table gives about 140,000 clones, of which 65% to 80% were detected only once. The top ten hold around 1.3% of the sample.

Beyond this particular receptor, the publication reports: Only TCR beta chains were sequenced in this cohort, and the absence of alpha or paired-chain data limited detectable features. Immune exposure information for the cohort was limited to CMV serostatus. In a later analysis, most CMV-associated TCR beta chains were found to appear HLA-restricted, with HLA associations seemingly driven largely by CMV exposure. Linkage disequilibrium might explain the correlated functional status among segregating V segments, but an unknown experimental factor could not be excluded. Because some donors lacked HLA typing at each locus, the association tests relied only on the typed subset. A group of highly shared sequence variants was considered likely to be a technical artifact of the sequencing pipeline. The study gave a list of over 150 TCR beta chains associated with cytomegalovirus. At a false discovery rate of 0.05, a later analysis linked 16,951 TCR beta sequences to specific HLA alleles. According to the authors, the approach could potentially be generalized to other disease states and immunological phenotypes. Some 16 rarely observed V segments, including chromosome 9 orphons, were excluded from the earlier analysis of several hundred of the donors because counts were too low. In vitro tests confirmed that a few of the cytomegalovirus-associated TCR beta chains recognize cytomegalovirus antigens. Some IMGT-functional V segments, including TRBV6-2 and TRBV6-3, could not be told apart with the 87-base-pair reads, so those segments were excluded. According to a later genetic analysis, donors in an Asian-associated ancestry cluster had fewer N-insertions in productive TCRs than the approximately 630-donor mean. When HLA alleles, especially DR and DQ, strongly co-occurred, TCR associations were difficult to assign to individual alleles. An association between a missense DCLRE1C variant and V-gene and J-gene trimming of TCR beta chains was found in a later genetic analysis and replicated in an independent cohort. In a later analysis, several top co-occurrence clusters were reported to appear linked to parvovirus B19, influenza, CMV and Epstein-Barr virus. A further reported finding was that TCR beta sequences accurately predicted the HLA-A and HLA-B alleles for most subjects in the first cohort. Sequencing depth was assumed to be roughly uniform across donors in the presence/absence analyses, though that assumption may not hold. The classifier was reported to diagnose cytomegalovirus status with high specificity and sensitivity in both the original cohort and the validation cohort. Most TCR sequences were seen in very few donors, while some public TCRs were found in many individuals. In an earlier analysis of fewer than 750 of the donors, most TCR beta V segments were observed in productive rearrangements about 87% or about 30% of the time, broadly matching IMGT annotations. In a later analysis, TCR association rates were found to vary across HLA loci, with the most associated TCRs seen for DRB1 alleles and the fewest for HLA-C alleles. A later analysis found that HLA-associated TCR beta chains were more clonally expanded and had lower generation probabilities than equally common non-associated chains.

Counted from cysteine to phenylalanine, this CDR3 has 15 amino acids. Solely the CDR3 DNA is kept, with 45 bases framed from the first base. V trim: 0 bases; J trim: 2 bases; unmatched bases: 1. CDR1 and CDR2, per the germline V gene, are SGDLS and YYNGEE. As regards this clone: Its antigen is unknown. Base qualities are missing; no much larger clone stands one base away.

The cohort comprised more than 550 healthy bone marrow donors. All cohort members were sampled while nominally healthy, although unrecorded immune exposures were likely present. The donor tested CMV seropositive and was one of the 289 seropositive cohort members. Each donor provided a peripheral blood sample, and peripheral blood mononuclear cells were used for TCR beta sequencing. Genomic DNA extraction from the blood cell samples was performed with the Qiagen DNeasy Blood Extraction Kit. Recombination linked TRBV9 to TRBJ1-3; the central 8 bases match TRBD1. The clonotype originates from a male donor in good health and CMV-seropositive. The source material was PBMCs. The bases are TGTGCCAGCAGCGTAGACAGGGGGACTGGAAACACCATATATTTT. It specifies CASSVDRGTGNTIYF.